This T cell receptor beta chain was documented in a study of blood T cell repertoires in COVID-19. Study as a whole: The United States, Italy and Spain were the sources of the acute and convalescent COVID-19 samples. PBMCs, B-cell-depleted T cells, or T cells were the source of the cDNA or gDNA that made up the material.

Study processing details: Scientists estimated how many nucleated cells there were by amplifying reference gene primers. Data came from immunoSEQ multiplex PCR; TCRdb stores just in-frame clones and leaves some out. That table is the source of V, J and clone size, and D and trimming were worked out from the DNA. The sample contains a few hundred thousand clones, nearly 90% of which appear only once. V lost 4 bases and J 8 bases, leaving 12 bases between the germline ends. Germline CDR1 is SEHNR and CDR2 is FQNEAQ (reference sequence). The CDR3 runs 13 residues. This chain uses TRBV7-9 with TRBJ1-3; D is unclear. The material sequenced was peripheral blood. This sequence was found in a man aged 18 to 29 with active or convalescent COVID-19. CDR3 coding DNA: TGTGCCAGCAGCTCAGACACCCCCGACACCATATATTTT. It is translated as CASSSDTPDTIYF.